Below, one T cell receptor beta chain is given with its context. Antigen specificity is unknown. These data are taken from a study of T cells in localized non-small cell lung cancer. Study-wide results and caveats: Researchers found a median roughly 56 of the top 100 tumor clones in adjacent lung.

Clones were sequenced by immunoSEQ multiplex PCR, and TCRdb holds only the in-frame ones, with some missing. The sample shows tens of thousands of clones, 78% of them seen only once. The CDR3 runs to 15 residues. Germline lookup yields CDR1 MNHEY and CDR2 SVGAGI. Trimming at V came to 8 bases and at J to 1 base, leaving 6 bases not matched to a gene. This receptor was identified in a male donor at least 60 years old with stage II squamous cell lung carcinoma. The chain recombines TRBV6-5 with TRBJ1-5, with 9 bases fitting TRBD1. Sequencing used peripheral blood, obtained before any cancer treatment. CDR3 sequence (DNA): TGTGCCAGCCAGAAGACAGGGGGGAGCAATCAGCCCCAGCATTTT. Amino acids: CASQKTGGSNQPQHF.